One sample yielded the 29 T cell receptor beta chains listed below, sequenced in a study of molecular identifiers for immune sequencing clone quantification. TCRdb called the PCR reads again in MiXCR, with one record for every CDR3 protein. The table lists over 85,000 distinct CDR3 sequences, around 37% of them singletons, with about 9.7% in the top ten. Sequencing was carried out using naive CD8+ T cells from blood, with Jurkat cell RNA spiked in. As for subset: FACS-sorted CD8+CD4-CCR7+CD45RA+ naive T cells. The receptors originated from a human donor in good health. Some libraries in this study had Jurkat cell RNA spiked in.

This clonotype was seen only a few times. The chain is built from TRBV27 and TRBJ2-2, with 7 bases identical to TRBD1. Germline V gene data show CDR1 as MNHEY and CDR2 as SMNVEV (reference sequence). The CDR3 totals 16 residues. Losses at the gene ends were 7 bases for V and 7 bases for J; bases not matched to a gene: 15. Here the CDR3 reads CASTGLGQGVGGELFF. The CDR3 coding sequence is TGTGCCAGCACCGGATTGGGGCAGGGGGTTGGCGGGGAGCTGTTTTTT.

With regard to this clonotype: The CDR3 does not end in the conserved phenylalanine or tryptophan, so this is likely a read error. J is TRBJ2-4 and V is TRBV28, with D maybe TRBD1 (6 bases). Trimming left V 1 base short and J 4 bases short, with 14 bases between. This CDR3 comprises 16 residues. From germline, CDR1 is MDHEN and CDR2 SYDVKM. CDR3 in DNA: TGTGCCAGCAGTTTATATGCCAGGGGTAGGAAAAACATTCAGTACTCC. Translating it yields CASSLYARGRKNIQYS.

Many counts were recorded for this clonotype. The chain recombines TRBV2 with TRBJ2-7, with 9 nucleotides matching TRBD1. After removal of 6 bases from V and 7 bases from J, the junction contained 7 bases not matched to a gene. This CDR3 spans 13 amino acids. Germline loops: CDR1 SNHLY, CDR2 FYNNEI. CDR3 DNA sequence: TGTGCCAGCAGGGGGACAGGGCTGAGAGAGCAGTACTTC. Protein sequence: CASRGTGLREQYF.

Details on this clonotype: It may be a read error: a sequence one base away is much more abundant. The gene calls are TRBV7-9 and TRBJ2-7; 10 nucleotides agree with TRBD1. Germline V gives CDR1 SEHNR, CDR2 FQNEAQ (reference sequence). V dropped 3 bases and J dropped 9; count of bases not matched to a gene: 11. CDR3 size: 15 residues. CDR3 amino acids: CASSFRDRGFGVQYF. The CDR3 coding sequence is TGTGCCAGCAGCTTCCGGGACAGGGGATTCGGCGTGCAGTACTTC. The full variable domain, completed using reference TRBV7-9 and TRBJ2-7, is DTGVSQNPRHKITKRGQNVTFRCDPISEHNRLYWYRQTLGQGPEFLTYFQNEAQLEKSRLLSDRFSAERPKGSFSTLEIQRTEQGDSAMYLCASSFRDRGFGVQYFGPGTRLTVT.

V is TRBV7-9 and J is TRBJ2-1; D remains unclear. In germline, CDR1 is SEHNR, CDR2 FQNEAQ (reference sequence). CDR3 size: 11 residues. The V end was cut by 5 bases, the J end by 9 bases, with 8 bases between. The CDR3 here is CASSHGPEQFF. The CDR3 coding sequence is TGTGCCAGCAGCCACGGCCCTGAGCAGTTCTTC.

This clonotype has a count of ten or more. The chain carries TRBV7-9 and TRBJ1-1; D is unresolved. Germline assignment: CDR1 SEHNR and CDR2 FQNEAQ (reference sequence). Trimming stripped 7 bases from V and 5 bases from J, with 17 bases between. The CDR3 loop spans 14 amino acids. The CDR3 loop is CASKDLGSRTEAFF. In nucleotides, the CDR3 is TGTGCCAGCAAAGATCTGGGCTCAAGGACTGAAGCTTTCTTT.

On this clonotype itself: The final CDR3 position lacks the conserved phenylalanine or tryptophan, pointing to a likely read error. This chain connects TRBV2 to TRBJ1-1; D is uncertain. Germline CDR1 SNHLY, CDR2 FYNNEI. CDR3 length equals 13 residues. The germline V and J ends were trimmed by 5 bases and 1 base, with 8 bases remaining between them. In nucleotides, the CDR3 is TGTGCCAGCAGTACCGGACGGAACACTGAAGCTTTCTCT. Translation gives CASSTGRNTEAFS.

The rearrangement uses TRBV28 and TRBJ1-4, with D unclear. The CDR3 is made up of 12 amino acids. Trimming cost V 8 bases and J 7 bases, with 11 bases left between them. Germline V gives CDR1 MDHEN, CDR2 SYDVKM. Here the CDR3 DNA reads TGTGCCAGCGGCTGGGTTGGTGAAAAACTGTTTTTT. Its translation: CASGWVGEKLFF.

This clonotype was seen a few times. This chain joins TRBV9 and TRBJ1-1; TRBD1 matches at 7 bases. Germline V gives CDR1 SGDLS, CDR2 YYNGEE. There are 15 residues in the CDR3. The ends lost 4 bases at V and 0 bases at J; junction bases unmatched: 6. The CDR3 nucleotides are TGTGCCAGCAGCCCCCTGACAGGGTTGAACACTGAAGCTTTCTTT. Translated, it gives CASSPLTGLNTEAFF.

This clonotype was observed at least ten times. DNA for the CDR3: TGTGCCAGCAGCCCCCCCGTGGGCAATGAGCAGTTCTTC. This encodes CASSPPVGNEQFF. The genes are TRBV7-8 and TRBJ2-1; D gene unclear. The CDR3 length is 13 residues. Per germline, CDR1 SGHVS and CDR2 FQNEAQ. Trimming took off 5 bases at V and 6 bases at J, with 11 bases between the two ends. The entire variable domain, with the rest obtained from reference TRBV7-8 and TRBJ2-1, is as follows: GAGVSQSPRYKVAKRGQDVALRCDPISGHVSLFWYQQALGQGPEFLTYFQNEAQLDKSGLPSDRFFAERPEGSVSTLKIQRTQQEDSAVYLCASSPPVGNEQFFGPGTRLTVL.

The V and J genes are TRBV28 and TRBJ1-5; D is uncertain. The CDR3 is 13 amino acids. Germline lookup yields CDR1 MDHEN and CDR2 SYDVKM. Between the trimmed V and J ends, which lost 6 bases and 2 bases, there was a span of 8 bases. CDR3 coding DNA: TGTGCCAGCAGCCACCGTGGCAATCAGCCCCAGCATTTT. Its protein product is CASSHRGNQPQHF.

J is TRBJ2-6 and V is TRBV28; 9 nucleotides align to TRBD2. With V trimmed by 3 bases and J by 2 bases, 8 bases remained unmatched. The CDR3 runs 18 residues. The germline V gene encodes CDR1 MDHEN and CDR2 SYDVKM. CDR3 in amino acids: CASSFIVAGAAGANVLTF. The CDR3 DNA reads TGTGCCAGCAGTTTCATTGTAGCGGGAGCGGCTGGGGCCAACGTCCTGACTTTC. Complete variable domain (other parts from reference TRBV28 and TRBJ2-6): DVKVTQSSRYLVKRTGEKVFLECVQDMDHENMFWYRQDPGLGLRLIYFSYDVKMKEKGDIPEGYSVSREKKERFSLILESASTNQTSMYLCASSFIVAGAAGANVLTFGAGSRLTVL.

Only a few counts were recorded for this clonotype. The chain has TRBV12-3 or TRBV12-4 and TRBJ2-1; unclear D gene. This CDR3 region has 16 residues. Between the trimmed V and J ends, which lost 4 bases and 0 bases, there was a span of 13 bases. In DNA, the CDR3 is TGTGCCAGCAGTTCCAACGAGGCTAGCTCCTACAATGAGCAGTTCTTC. Encoded protein: CASSSNEASSYNEQFF.

In the case of this clonotype: This sequence may be a read error, since a much larger clone differs from it by one base. The V call is TRBV7-9, the J call TRBJ2-7; TRBD2 might be the D (5 bases). The V gene lost 5 bases and the J gene lost 6 bases, with 11 bases spanning the gap. The germline gives CDR1 SEHNR, CDR2 FQNEAQ (reference sequence). This CDR3 is built from 12 residues. The CDR3 loop reads CASSLDYFEQYF. The CDR3 nucleotides read TGTGCCAGCAGCCTCGACTACTTCGAGCAGTACTTC.

As regards this clonotype: Likely a read error: the CDR3 ends without its conserved phenylalanine or tryptophan. The chain is built from TRBV2 and TRBJ1-4; TRBD1 aligns across 8 bases. This CDR3 is 14 amino acids long. Germline CDR1 and CDR2: SNHLY and FYNNEI. The V gene end was trimmed by 8 bases and the J gene end by 8 bases; junction bases not matched to a gene: 10. Here the CDR3 reads CASAEGQGGEKLFL. CDR3 DNA sequence: TGTGCCAGCGCCGAAGGACAGGGAGGGGAAAAACTGTTTTTA.

The V and J genes are TRBV29-1 and TRBJ2-7, with TRBD2 identical over 11 bases. CDR1 is SQVTM and CDR2 is ANQGSEA in the germline V gene. Trimming took 7 bases from V and 3 from J; bases not matched to a gene: 8. The CDR3 contains 14 residues. CDR3 sequence (DNA): TGCAGCGCGATACTAGCGGGAGAGTTCTACGAGCAGTACTTC. Translating gives CSAILAGEFYEQYF.

This clonotype was counted at least ten times. This chain connects TRBV2 to TRBJ2-7; D perhaps matches TRBD2 (6 bases). This CDR3 has 15 amino acids. Germline V gives CDR1 SNHLY, CDR2 FYNNEI. V was pared by 6 bases and J by 2 bases, with 17 bases between. The CDR3 region has the DNA TGTGCCAGCAGCGCACCGGGACTGCAAACCTACGAGCAGTACTTC. Encoded protein: CASSAPGLQTYEQYF.

This clonotype showed up many times. The chain couples TRBV4-3 to TRBJ2-3, with 9 bases matching TRBD1. The germline V gene encodes CDR1 LGHNA and CDR2 YSLEER. Unmatched junction bases numbered 5, after V lost 2 bases and J lost 2 bases. This CDR3 spans 16 amino acids. CDR3 residues: CASSQNRDRVTDTQYF. CDR3 nucleotides: TGCGCCAGCAGCCAAAACCGGGACAGGGTCACAGATACGCAGTATTTT.

This sequence joins TRBV4-3 and TRBJ2-3; 9 bases are shared with TRBD2. Germline values: CDR1 LGHNA, CDR2 YSLEER. This CDR3 has 16 amino acids. After removal of 1 base from V and 6 bases from J, the junction contained 8 bases not matched to a gene. The CDR3, as DNA: TGCGCCAGCAGCCAAGGGGCTAGCGGGACCGACGATACGCAGTATTTT. Translating it yields CASSQGASGTDDTQYF.

The CDR3 coding sequence is TGCGCCAGCAGCCAAGTAATTGGCGGGAAGAAGGGGAAGCCCCAGTACTTC. It is translated as CASSQVIGGKKGKPQYF. V and J are TRBV4-3 and TRBJ2-5, with D tentatively TRBD2 (6 bases). V was shortened by 1 base and J by 9 bases, with 24 bases between the two germline ends. Germline V lookup: CDR1 LGHNA, CDR2 YSLEER. The length of the CDR3 is 17 residues.

This clonotype was found many times. In nucleotides, the CDR3 is TGTGCCAGCAGTCCGACCTACGAGCAGTACTTC. Translating it yields CASSPTYEQYF. V and J are TRBV28 and TRBJ2-7; D not resolved. The CDR3 has 11 amino acids. From germline, CDR1 is MDHEN and CDR2 SYDVKM. V was pared by 5 bases and J by 2 bases, with 4 bases between.

The chain employs TRBV7-9 and TRBJ1-4; D perhaps matches TRBD1 (6 bases). Trimming removed 3 bases at V and 2 bases at J, with 16 bases between. Germline-derived CDR1 and CDR2 are SEHNR and FQNEAQ (reference sequence). The CDR3 extends over 17 amino acids. CDR3 in amino acids: CASSLALLTGTNEKLFF. As DNA, the CDR3 is TGTGCCAGCAGCTTGGCTCTATTGACAGGCACTAATGAAAAACTGTTTTTT. Full variable domain (rest looked up from reference TRBV7-9 and TRBJ1-4): DTGVSQNPRHKITKRGQNVTFRCDPISEHNRLYWYRQTLGQGPEFLTYFQNEAQLEKSRLLSDRFSAERPKGSFSTLEIQRTEQGDSAMYLCASSLALLTGTNEKLFFGSGTQLSVL.

This clonotype was recorded at least ten times. The V call is TRBV7-2, the J call TRBJ2-3, with no clear D. This CDR3 comprises 19 residues. Between the trimmed V and J ends, which lost 1 base and 0 bases, there was a span of 20 bases. CDR1 and CDR2 (germline): SGHTA, FQGNSA. The CDR3 sequence: CASSLDPPTLESSTDTQYF. The DNA of the CDR3 is TGTGCCAGCAGCTTAGACCCCCCGACCCTGGAGTCTAGCACAGATACGCAGTATTTT.

Concerning this clonotype itself: Germline and junction disagree at one end, which may indicate a read error. The chain couples TRBV18 to TRBJ2-5; D not resolved. The CDR3 spans 13 residues. Germline CDR1 reads KGHSH; CDR2 reads LQKENI. In nucleotides, the CDR3 is TGTGCCAGCTCACCAGGCAGTATGGAGATCCAGAACTTC. Protein: CASSPGSMEIQNF.

V usage is TRBV6-5 and J usage is TRBJ1-5; the D is unclear. V gave up 7 bases and J gave up 9 bases, with 16 bases separating them. The CDR3 runs to 13 residues. In germline, CDR1 is MNHEY, CDR2 SVGAGI. CDR3 coding DNA: TGTGCCAGCAAAACCGGCCCAATCGGGCCCCAGCATTTT. As protein: CASKTGPIGPQHF.

This chain uses TRBV27 with TRBJ2-5; D not certain. V was shortened by 6 bases and J by 0 bases, with 11 bases between the two germline ends. This CDR3 contains 14 residues. Germline values: CDR1 MNHEY, CDR2 SMNVEV (reference sequence). The DNA of the CDR3 is TGTGCCAGCAGAAGGGCTATGTACCAAGAGACCCAGTACTTC. This codes for CASRRAMYQETQYF.

Only a few counts were recorded for this clonotype. The V call is TRBV18, the J call TRBJ1-4; D might be TRBD1 (5 bases). V was clipped by 6 bases and J by 6 bases, with 17 bases between them. The germline V gene encodes CDR1 KGHSH and CDR2 LQKENI. The CDR3 has 15 residues. As DNA, the CDR3 is TGTGCCAGCTCTTCGGACTCTCTGGGGGATGAAAAACTGTTTTTT. The encoded protein is CASSSDSLGDEKLFF.

This chain uses TRBV4-1 with TRBJ1-6; D possibly corresponds to TRBD1 (5 bases). The length of the CDR3 is 18 residues. Germline V gene lookup returns CDR1 MGHRA and CDR2 YSYEKL. V was pared by 2 bases and J by 11 bases, with 25 bases between. The CDR3, as DNA: TGCGCCAGCAGCCAACCCTGGCAGGGACGGGCTCAACATACACCCCTCCACTTT. Encoded protein: CASSQPWQGRAQHTPLHF.

This clonotype was seen many times. V gene TRBV28 combines with J gene TRBJ1-2, with TRBD1 as a possible D gene (5 bases). Germline V gives CDR1 MDHEN, CDR2 SYDVKM. The CDR3 is made up of 15 amino acids. Trimming took 5 bases from V and 4 from J, leaving 17 bases between them. The CDR3: CASSPPGLDFYGYTF. CDR3 DNA: TGTGCCAGCAGTCCTCCGGGACTGGATTTCTATGGCTACACCTTC.